Reported below is one TCR beta chain. What it binds is unknown. Donors counted as nominally healthy when sampled, yet unrecorded immune exposures were likely. Trimming cost V 1 base and J 1 base, with 11 bases left between them. Germline CDR1 and CDR2: SEHNR and FQNEAQ (reference sequence). The CDR3 totals 15 residues. Researchers ran the PCR with 60 Vbeta and 13 Jbeta primers. The assay was immunoSEQ multiplex PCR, and TCRdb's table has in-frame clones only and misses some. The sample includes 90,000 to 150,000 clones, around 78% of them seen just once. These data originate in a study of cytomegalovirus exposure and HLA in healthy donors. Study background: Around 85 million unique TCR sequences came from HLA-typed donors in an early release. The Caucasian-associated ancestry cluster held roughly 80% of approximately 400 genotyped donors.

Study-wide findings and caveats: A prior analysis recorded that most TCR beta V segments were productive about 90% or about 30% of the time.

This clonotype was obtained from a woman aged 25 to 45 in good health and CMV-seropositive. Sequenced sample: PBMCs. The V call is TRBV7-9, the J call TRBJ2-7; possibly TRBD1 for D (6 bases). The CDR3 loop reads CASSLGQGFSYEQYF. Written as DNA, the CDR3 is TGTGCCAGCAGCTTAGGGCAGGGGTTTTCCTACGAGCAGTACTTC.